The next 12 T cell receptor beta chains were all read from a single sample in a study of shared clonotypes between healthy human individuals. Measured with immunoSEQ multiplex PCR; TCRdb has only the in-frame clones, and not every one. The table includes a few million clones, just over 90% detected once. In the naive CD8 group, cells lacked CD45RO and were positively selected for CCR7, so terminally differentiated effector memory CD45RA+ cells were left out. Sequences were obtained from naive CD8+ T cells from PBMCs. The source is a man aged 18 to 29 in good health. Some clones in this sample may be carry-over from other donors' samples.

The V call is TRBV2, the J call TRBJ2-1; TRBD2 matches at 9 bases. The germline CDR1 and CDR2 sequences are SNHLY and FYNNEI. V trimming: 0 bases; J trimming: 7 bases; junction bases outside the gene matches: 4. This CDR3 comprises 15 residues. Here the CDR3 DNA reads TGTGCCAGCAGTGAAGCCCTAGCGGGACTGAATGAGCAGTTCTTC. Translating gives CASSEALAGLNEQFF.

The J gene is TRBJ2-3, the V gene TRBV2, with D perhaps matching TRBD2 (6 bases). Germline CDR1 and CDR2: SNHLY and FYNNEI. Trimming took off 2 bases at V and 0 bases at J, with 27 bases between the two ends. This CDR3 has 21 amino acids. CDR3 in amino acids: CASSEFYGAAGLESSTDTQYF. The CDR3 bases are TGTGCCAGCAGTGAATTTTACGGGGCAGCGGGCCTAGAATCGAGCACAGATACGCAGTATTTT.

In the case of this clone: Other DNA sequences in the sample encode the same CDR3. J is TRBJ2-7 and V is TRBV11-2; TRBD1 aligns across 7 bases. The germline V gene has CDR1 SGHAT and CDR2 FQNNGV. Unmatched junction bases numbered 3, after V lost 5 bases and J lost 2 bases. The CDR3 is 13 residues long. The CDR3 DNA reads as TGTGCCAGCAGCCCCGGGACAGCCTACGAGCAGTACTTC. Translation gives CASSPGTAYEQYF. The full variable domain, its missing parts supplied by reference TRBV11-2 and TRBJ2-7, is EAGVAQSPRYKIIEKRQSVAFWCNPISGHATLYWYQQILGQGPKLLIQFQNNGVVDDSQLPKDRFSAERLKGVDSTLKIQPAKLEDSAVYLCASSPGTAYEQYFGPGTRLTVT.

The chain joins TRBV5-1 to TRBJ2-2; TRBD2 is a possible D gene (6 bases). Looked up from germline, CDR1 is SGHRS and CDR2 is YFSETQ. V dropped 5 bases and J dropped 2 bases, with 25 bases sitting between them. The CDR3 has 19 amino acids. Here the CDR3 reads CASSYPAVGERANTGELFF. The CDR3 DNA follows: TGCGCCAGCAGTTACCCGGCGGTTGGGGAGCGGGCCAACACCGGGGAGCTGTTTTTT.

V usage is TRBV6-6 and J usage is TRBJ2-7; 8 nucleotides line up with TRBD1. V was pared by 4 bases and J by 4 bases, with 12 bases of the junction left unmatched. CDR1 is MNHNY and CDR2 is SVGAGI in the germline V gene (reference sequence). The CDR3 runs 16 residues. CDR3 residues: CASSWYRDRSPYEQYF. The CDR3 DNA sequence: TGTGCCAGCAGTTGGTACCGGGACAGGAGCCCATACGAGCAGTACTTC.

As concerns this clone: The same CDR3 arises from other DNA sequences in this sample as well. J is TRBJ2-7 and V is TRBV29-1; no clear D. Germline values: CDR1 SQVTM, CDR2 ANQGSEA. Trimming cost V 5 bases and J 6 bases, with 11 bases left between them. CDR3 length equals 11 residues. CDR3 DNA sequence: TGCAGCGTTACAACCTTGGGCGAGCAGTACTTC. It specifies CSVTTLGEQYF.

V gene TRBV11-1 combines with J gene TRBJ2-3; TRBD2 agrees at 13 bases. The length of the CDR3 is 16 residues. Germline V gives CDR1 SGHAT, CDR2 FQDESV (reference sequence). V lost 3 bases, J lost 4 bases, and 4 bases stayed unmatched. The CDR3 DNA reads TGTGCCAGCAGCTTTGTACTAGCGGGAGGGCCAGATACGCAGTATTTT. This sequence encodes CASSFVLAGGPDTQYF.

This chain joins TRBV19 and TRBJ1-5, with unresolved D. CDR1 is LNHDA and CDR2 is SQIVND in the germline V gene (reference sequence). The CDR3 totals 15 residues. V was clipped by 7 bases and J by 2 bases, with 15 bases between them. The DNA of the CDR3 is TGTGCCAGTAATCGGCGGATCCGGGGCAATCAGCCCCAGCATTTT. As protein: CASNRRIRGNQPQHF.

V usage is TRBV4-1 and J usage is TRBJ2-1, with 9 bases that match TRBD2. This CDR3 has 16 residues. Trimming cost V 4 bases and J 6 bases; bases outside gene matches: 10. Germline values: CDR1 MGHRA, CDR2 YSYEKL. The DNA of the CDR3 is TGCGCCAGCAGCCCCCAGGGCGGGAGGGCTGGCAATGAGCAGTTCTTC. Its translation: CASSPQGGRAGNEQFF.

The gene calls are TRBV12-5 and TRBJ2-1; 11 nucleotides line up with TRBD2. Unmatched junction bases numbered 7, after V lost 8 bases and J lost 7 bases. The CDR3 covers 14 residues. Germline lookup yields CDR1 LGHNT and CDR2 FRNRAP. CDR3 nucleotide sequence: TGTGCTAGTTCCCCTAGCGGGAGGATGAATGAGCAGTTCTTC. Protein product: CASSPSGRMNEQFF.

The chain joins TRBV28 to TRBJ1-1; 10 positions match TRBD1. The CDR3 runs to 18 residues. With 2 bases clipped from V and 4 bases from J, the junction kept 13 bases outside the gene matches. Germline assignment: CDR1 MDHEN and CDR2 SYDVKM. CDR3 nucleotide sequence: TGTGCCAGCAGTTTAACTGCCGGGACAGGGGAATTTGGCACTGAAGCTTTCTTT. Translation gives CASSLTAGTGEFGTEAFF.

The gene calls are TRBV28 and TRBJ1-2, with D unresolved. Germline V gives CDR1 MDHEN, CDR2 SYDVKM. The ends were cut back, 3 bases at V and 2 bases at J, with 10 bases in the middle. The CDR3 is 14 amino acids. This CDR3 is CASSFRQANYGYTF. CDR3 coding DNA: TGTGCCAGCAGTTTTAGGCAAGCCAACTATGGCTACACCTTC.